The next 3 T cell receptor beta chains were all read from a single sample in a study of blood T cell repertoires in COVID-19. Data came from immunoSEQ multiplex PCR; TCRdb stores just in-frame clones and leaves some out. The sample lists 150,000 or so clones, 85% to 95% occurring once. The sequenced sample was peripheral blood. These receptors were collected from a woman aged 55 to 70 with COVID-19, enrolled during active disease.

As for this clone: Other DNA variants within this sample encode the same CDR3. The gene calls are TRBV19 and TRBJ2-7; 9 bases match TRBD1. CDR3 length: 14 residues. J was trimmed by 3 bases and V by 2 bases; bases with no gene match: 2. Germline V gives CDR1 LNHDA, CDR2 SQIVND (reference sequence). The CDR3 spells CASSIRQGGYEQYF. DNA for the CDR3: TGTGCCAGTAGTATACGACAGGGGGGCTACGAGCAGTACTTC.

As DNA, the CDR3 is TGTGCCAGCAGTGGGAGCGTGAATCGGGACACCATATATTTT. Protein sequence: CASSGSVNRDTIYF. V gene TRBV25-1 combines with J gene TRBJ1-3; D ambiguous. The CDR3 covers 14 residues. Germline CDR1 reads MGHDK; CDR2 reads SYGVNS. Trimming left V 4 bases short and J 8 bases short, with 15 bases between.

This clone was found a few times. This chain connects TRBV7-2 to TRBJ1-6; possible D gene TRBD1, 6 bases. This CDR3 region has 15 residues. The V and J ends lost 1 base and 7 bases respectively, with 11 bases between them. Germline V CDR1 and CDR2: SGHTA, FQGNSA. The DNA of the CDR3 is TGTGCCAGCAGCTTAGAGGGGGTAGGAAATTCACCCCTCCACTTT. Encoded protein: CASSLEGVGNSPLHF.